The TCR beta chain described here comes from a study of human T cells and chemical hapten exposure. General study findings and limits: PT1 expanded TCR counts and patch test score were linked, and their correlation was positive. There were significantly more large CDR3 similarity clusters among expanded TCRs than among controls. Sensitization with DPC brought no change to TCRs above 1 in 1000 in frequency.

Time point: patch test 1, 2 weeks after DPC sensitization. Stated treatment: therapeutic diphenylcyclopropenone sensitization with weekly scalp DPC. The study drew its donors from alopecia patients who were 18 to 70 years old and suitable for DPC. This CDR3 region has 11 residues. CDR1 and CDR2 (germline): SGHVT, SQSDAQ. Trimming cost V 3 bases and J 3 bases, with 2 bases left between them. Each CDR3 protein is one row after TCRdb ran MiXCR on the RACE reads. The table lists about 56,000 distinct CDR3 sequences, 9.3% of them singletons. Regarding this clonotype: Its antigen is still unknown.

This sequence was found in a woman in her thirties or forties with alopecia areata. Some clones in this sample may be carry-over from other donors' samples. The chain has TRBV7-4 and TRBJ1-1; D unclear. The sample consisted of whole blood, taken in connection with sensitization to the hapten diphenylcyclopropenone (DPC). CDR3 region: CASSFHTEAFF. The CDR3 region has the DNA TGTGCCAGCAGCTTTCACACTGAAGCTTTCTTT.